This passage covers 8 T cell receptor beta chains from one sample sequenced in a study of cytomegalovirus exposure and HLA in healthy donors. With 60 Vbeta and 13 Jbeta primers, the PCR was carried out. Clones were read by immunoSEQ multiplex PCR, and TCRdb kept only the in-frame ones, dropping some. The sample has about 56,000 clones, approximately 80% seen once. Material: PBMCs. These TCRs come from a man aged 35 to 55 in good health and CMV-seronegative.

The chain carries TRBV6-5 and TRBJ1-1; TRBD1 might be the D (6 bases). The germline V and J ends were trimmed by 0 bases and 2 bases, with 13 bases remaining between them. CDR1 and CDR2 (germline): MNHEY, SVGAGI. The CDR3 has 16 residues. CDR3 DNA: TGTGCCAGCAGTTACTCATGGGCAGGGGCTAACACTGAAGCTTTCTTT. It is translated as CASSYSWAGANTEAFF.

V usage is TRBV12-5 and J usage is TRBJ2-3; D is possibly TRBD2 (6 bases). Trimming took 7 bases from V and 1 from J, leaving 12 bases between them. Per germline, CDR1 LGHNT and CDR2 FRNRAP. This CDR3 has 14 residues. The CDR3 loop is CASALSGRTDTQYF. In DNA, the CDR3 is TGTGCTAGTGCCCTTAGCGGTCGCACAGATACGCAGTATTTT.

CDR3 sequence reads: CASSLGTSGGRSYEQYF. The CDR3 DNA sequence: TGTGCCAGCAGCTTAGGAACTAGCGGGGGGCGCTCCTACGAGCAGTACTTC. The rearrangement links TRBV7-8 to TRBJ2-7; 12 bases align to TRBD2. The CDR3 is 17 amino acids. After removal of 1 base from V and 0 bases from J, the junction contained 4 bases not matched to a gene. Per germline, CDR1 SGHVS and CDR2 FQNEAQ.

CDR3: CASSVREGNSPLHF. The CDR3 bases are TGTGCCAGCAGTGTAAGGGAGGGTAATTCACCCCTCCACTTT. This chain uses TRBV2 with TRBJ1-6; D is ambiguous. The CDR3 sequence is 14 residues long. Between the trimmed V and J ends, which lost 4 bases and 6 bases, there was a span of 10 bases. CDR1 is SNHLY and CDR2 is FYNNEI in the germline V gene. Drawing the rest from reference TRBV2 and TRBJ1-6, the complete variable domain is EPEVTQTPSHQVTQMGQEVILRCVPISNHLYFYWYRQILGQKVEFLVSFYNNEISEKSEIFDDQFSVERPDGSNFTLKIRSTKLEDSAMYFCASSVREGNSPLHFGNGTRLTVT.

This sequence joins TRBV4-3 and TRBJ2-5, with TRBD2 matching over 7 bases. The CDR3 extends over 14 amino acids. CDR1 and CDR2 from the germline V gene are LGHNA and YSLEER. V lost 3 bases and J lost 4; bases outside the gene matches: 5. This CDR3 is CASSQQSGGETQYF. CDR3 DNA: TGCGCCAGCAGCCAGCAGTCGGGGGGAGAGACCCAGTACTTC.

This rearrangement joins TRBV7-8 to TRBJ2-5, with a possible D match to TRBD1 (6 bases). From germline, CDR1 is SGHVS and CDR2 FQNEAQ. V was pared by 5 bases and J by 4 bases, with 20 bases between. There are 16 residues in the CDR3. The CDR3 here is CASSSRTDPFGETQYF. The CDR3 DNA follows: TGTGCCAGCAGCAGCCGGACAGACCCTTTTGGAGAGACCCAGTACTTC.

J is TRBJ2-1 and V is TRBV9; D is perhaps TRBD2 (7 bases). Germline loops: CDR1 SGDLS, CDR2 YYNGEE. This CDR3 spans 14 amino acids. V dropped 4 bases and J dropped 5 bases, with 13 bases sitting between them. The CDR3 nucleotides are TGTGCCAGCAGCCCGGCGGGGGCCAACAATGAGCAGTTCTTC. Encoded protein: CASSPAGANNEQFF.

V is TRBV11-2 and J is TRBJ2-7; D is perhaps TRBD1 (5 bases). Germline CDR1 and CDR2: SGHAT and FQNNGV. The CDR3 contains 16 residues. Trimming cost V 1 base and J 0 bases, with 13 bases left between them. Written as DNA, the CDR3 is TGTGCCAGCAGCTTAGTGCAGGGAATACACTCCTACGAGCAGTACTTC. It specifies CASSLVQGIHSYEQYF.